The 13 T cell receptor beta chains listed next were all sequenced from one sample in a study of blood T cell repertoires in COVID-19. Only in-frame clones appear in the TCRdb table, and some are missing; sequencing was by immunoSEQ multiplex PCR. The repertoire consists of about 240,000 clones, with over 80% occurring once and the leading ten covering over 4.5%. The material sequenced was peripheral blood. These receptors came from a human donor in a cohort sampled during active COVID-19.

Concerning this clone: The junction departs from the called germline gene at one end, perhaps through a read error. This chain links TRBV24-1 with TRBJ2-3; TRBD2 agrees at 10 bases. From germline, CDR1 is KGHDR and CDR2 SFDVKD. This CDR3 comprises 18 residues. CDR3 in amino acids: CATSAPASGGILTHTQYF. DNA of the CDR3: TGTGCCACCAGTGCACCGGCTAGCGGGGGTATACTCACACATACGCAGTATTTT.

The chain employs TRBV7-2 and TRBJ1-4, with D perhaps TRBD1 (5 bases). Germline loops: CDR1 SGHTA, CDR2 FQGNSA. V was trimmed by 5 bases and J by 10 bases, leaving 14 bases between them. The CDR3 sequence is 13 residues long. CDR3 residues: CASSDSNAGKLFF. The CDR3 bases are TGTGCCAGCAGCGACAGTAATGCCGGAAAACTGTTTTTT.

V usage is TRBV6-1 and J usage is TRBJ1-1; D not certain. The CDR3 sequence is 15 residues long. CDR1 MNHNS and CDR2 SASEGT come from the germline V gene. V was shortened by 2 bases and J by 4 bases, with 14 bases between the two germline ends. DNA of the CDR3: TGTGCCAGCAGTGAAATGTTTGCGACTTCCACTGAAGCTTTCTTT. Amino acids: CASSEMFATSTEAFF.

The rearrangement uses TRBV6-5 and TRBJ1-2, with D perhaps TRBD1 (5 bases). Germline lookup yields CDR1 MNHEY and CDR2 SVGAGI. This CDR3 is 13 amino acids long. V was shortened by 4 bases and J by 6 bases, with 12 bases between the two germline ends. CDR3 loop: CASSWQGGDGYTF. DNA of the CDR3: TGTGCCAGCAGTTGGCAGGGAGGCGATGGCTACACCTTC.

CDR3 loop: CASSPGTENQETQYF. The CDR3 DNA sequence: TGTGCCAGCAGCCCGGGGACAGAGAACCAAGAGACCCAGTACTTC. The chain couples TRBV5-4 to TRBJ2-5; 7 bases line up with TRBD1. Germline V gene data show CDR1 as SGHNT and CDR2 as YYREEE (reference sequence). Losses at the gene ends were 4 bases for V and 0 bases for J; bases not matched to a gene: 6. The CDR3 loop spans 15 amino acids.

The CDR3 DNA sequence: TGTGCCAGCAGCGCCCCGCGGGAGGATCGCTCTGGAAACACCATATATTTT. Amino acids: CASSAPREDRSGNTIYF. This chain links TRBV9 with TRBJ1-3; D gene uncertain. V lost 3 bases and J lost 0, with 16 bases in between. The germline CDR1 and CDR2 sequences are SGDLS and YYNGEE. This CDR3 contains 17 residues.

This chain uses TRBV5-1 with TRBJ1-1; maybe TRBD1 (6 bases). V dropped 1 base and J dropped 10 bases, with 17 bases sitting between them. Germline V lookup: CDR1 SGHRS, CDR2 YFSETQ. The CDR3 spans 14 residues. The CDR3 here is CASSLSTGNQLAFF. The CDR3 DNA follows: TGCGCCAGCAGCTTGAGTACAGGGAACCAGTTAGCTTTCTTT.

In DNA, the CDR3 is TGTGCCAGCAGCTTACAGGGACTAGCGGAGTACAATGAGCAGTTCTTC. Translating gives CASSLQGLAEYNEQFF. V is TRBV11-2 and J is TRBJ2-1, with 11 bases aligning to TRBD2. This CDR3 spans 16 amino acids. The J segment lost 4 bases and the V segment lost 2 bases, leaving 4 bases of the junction unmatched. Germline V lookup: CDR1 SGHAT, CDR2 FQNNGV.

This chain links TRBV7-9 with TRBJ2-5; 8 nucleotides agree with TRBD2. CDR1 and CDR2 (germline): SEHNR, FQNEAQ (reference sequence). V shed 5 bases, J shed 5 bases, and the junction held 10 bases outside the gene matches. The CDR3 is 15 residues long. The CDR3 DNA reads TGTGCCAGCAGCCCTCGGGGGGGCTGGACGGAGACCCAGTACTTC. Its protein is CASSPRGGWTETQYF.

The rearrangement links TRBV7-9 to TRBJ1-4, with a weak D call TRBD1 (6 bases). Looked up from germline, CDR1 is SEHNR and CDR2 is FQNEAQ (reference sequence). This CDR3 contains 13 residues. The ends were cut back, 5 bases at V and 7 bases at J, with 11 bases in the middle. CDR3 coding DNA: TGTGCCAGCAGCCTCGGGACACCTGAAAAACTGTTTTTT. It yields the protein CASSLGTPEKLFF.

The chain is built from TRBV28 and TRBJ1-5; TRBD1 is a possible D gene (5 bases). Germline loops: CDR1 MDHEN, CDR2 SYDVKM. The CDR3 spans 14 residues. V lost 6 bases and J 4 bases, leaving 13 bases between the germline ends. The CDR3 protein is CASSSRGGNQPQHF. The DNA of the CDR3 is TGTGCCAGCAGCTCCCGGGGGGGGAATCAGCCCCAGCATTTT. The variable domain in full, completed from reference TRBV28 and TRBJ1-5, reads DVKVTQSSRYLVKRTGEKVFLECVQDMDHENMFWYRQDPGLGLRLIYFSYDVKMKEKGDIPEGYSVSREKKERFSLILESASTNQTSMYLCASSSRGGNQPQHFGDGTRLSIL.

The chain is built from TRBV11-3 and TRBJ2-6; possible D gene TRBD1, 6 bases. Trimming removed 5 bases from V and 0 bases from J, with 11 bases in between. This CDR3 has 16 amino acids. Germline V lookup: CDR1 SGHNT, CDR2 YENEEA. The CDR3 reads CASSRGHISGANVLTF. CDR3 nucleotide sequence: TGTGCCAGCAGCCGGGGACATATCTCTGGGGCCAACGTCCTGACTTTC. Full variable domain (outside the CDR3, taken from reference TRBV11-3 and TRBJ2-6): EAGVVQSPRYKIIEKKQPVAFWCNPISGHNTLYWYLQNLGQGPELLIRYENEEAVDDSQLPKDRFSAERLKGVDSTLKIQPAELGDSAVYLCASSRGHISGANVLTFGAGSRLTVL.

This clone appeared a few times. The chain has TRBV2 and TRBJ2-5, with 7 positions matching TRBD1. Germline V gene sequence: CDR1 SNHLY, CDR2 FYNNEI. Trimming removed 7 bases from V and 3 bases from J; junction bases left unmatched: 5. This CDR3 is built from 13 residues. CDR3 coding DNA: TGTGCCAGCACCATAGACAGGGAAGAGACCCAGTACTTC. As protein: CASTIDREETQYF.